This TCR beta chain emerged from a study of blood T cell repertoires in COVID-19. Study in general: Whether acute or convalescent, the COVID-19 samples came from the United States, Italy and Spain.

The CDR3 spans 14 residues. Trimming took 1 base from V and 3 from J, leaving 9 bases between them. CDR1 is LGHNA, CDR2 YNFKEQ, per germline. This table comes from immunoSEQ multiplex PCR, and its TCRdb copy is limited to in-frame clones, with some not included. The table includes 18,000 or so clones, 91% detected once. Input material: peripheral blood. This TCR was sampled from a human donor in a cohort sampled during active COVID-19. The V call is TRBV4-2, the J call TRBJ1-2; TRBD1 is a possible D gene (5 bases). The CDR3 loop reads CASSQVQGDYGYTF. The CDR3 DNA is TGTGCCAGCAGCCAAGTTCAGGGCGACTATGGCTACACCTTC.